One T cell receptor (beta chain) is described in this entry. This CDR3 has 12 residues. The V end lost 6 bases, the J end lost 7 bases, and 11 bases lay between the germline ends. CDR1 and CDR2 (germline): SGHAT, FQNNGV. Original handling: Amplification with reference gene primers provided the estimates of nucleated cell counts. The data were produced by immunoSEQ multiplex PCR, yet TCRdb's version contains in-frame clones alone and is incomplete. The V and J calls and clone size are taken from that table; D and trimming were inferred from the DNA. The profile shows approximately 360,000 clones, more than 75% of them singletons. This sample was taken from a study of blood T cell repertoires in COVID-19. The overall study: From T cells, B-cell-depleted T cells, or PBMCs came the material, which was cDNA or gDNA.

Enrollees, about 18 to 95 years old, lived in 24 US areas. The sequence was collected from a woman in her twenties or thirties with acute COVID-19. This chain links TRBV11-2 with TRBJ2-3; TRBD2 is a possible D gene (6 bases). Sequencing was done on a sample of PBMCs or T cells enriched from blood (not recorded which). The CDR3 reads CASRTRRNTQYF. DNA for the CDR3: TGTGCCAGCAGGACTAGACGGAATACGCAGTATTTT.